This T cell receptor (beta chain) was sequenced for a study of T cell responses to AZD1222 COVID-19 vaccine (dated by TCRdb to about 2021). About the full investigation: TCR sequencing was performed for approximately 240 trial participants, of whom 200 to 210 were given two doses of AZD1222 and approximately 25 were given two doses of MenACWY control vaccine. Trial participants were enrolled into age subgroups of 18-55, 56-69 and 70-plus years, which contained around 150, 29 and 61 TCR-sequenced participants, respectively. Study-level results and caveats: The 56-69-year group was small, and its depth increase did not reach significance, likely because of low power. Spike-specific TCR breadth and depth rose significantly after two AZD1222 doses compared with day 0 and with MenACWY recipients. Conclusions about previously exposed vaccinees are limited because only six or seven AZD1222 recipients were SARS-CoV-2 seropositive at baseline. Participants were mostly white British and included more females than males, and it was suggested by the authors that clonal diversity may have been underestimated. Nearly half of unique spike-specific TCRs reportedly recognized epitopes outside regions mutated in the B.1.351 and B.1.1.7 variants. Because no day 14 peak-response samples were available, the repertoires could be characterized only after the peak T cell response. Vaccine-associated CD4 TCRs spanned the whole spike protein, with dominant responses in regions 160-218 and 743-854.

The CDR3 regions of human TCRbeta chains were subjected to immunosequencing. Per the original workflow: Repertoire TCRs were checked for matches against a reference library of SARS-CoV-2-specific TCRs that had been generated using the MIRA antigen-specificity platform. Breadth meant the fraction of unique TCRs that were SARS-CoV-2-associated, whereas depth meant the fraction of total T cells that were SARS-CoV-2-associated. Each spike-specific TCR was assigned to its reactive spike region and to a CD4 or CD8 class using the MIRA data. Log10-transformed breadth and depth values were compared by one-way ANOVA with Sidak's multiple comparisons tests. TCRdb retrieved this table from immuneACCESS and kept in-frame rearrangements only. Not all clones are present; in checked studies, unresolved V genes account for under half, and no reason is known for the remainder. The DNA was the basis for D and trimming; V, J and clone size are from that table. This sample has roughly 200,000 clones in its table, and about 89% of those were observed once. The top ten clones comprise around 1.6% of the sample.

Including the terminal cysteine and phenylalanine, the CDR3 comprises 13 residues. This entry keeps only the CDR3 DNA: 39 bases, framed from base 1. With respect to this clone: Its cognate antigen has yet to be identified. No clone much larger than this one lies a single base away; base qualities are absent.

What the time point label conveys for this sample: about 28 days (+/-7) after the second vaccine dose. Because spike-specific TCR depth and breadth did not differ between the two schedules, AZD1222 recipients who got a second dose at roughly 4 weeks were pooled with those who got a second dose at roughly 12 weeks. Vaccinee samples were obtained from the UK trials COV001 and COV002, which included a single-blind randomized controlled phase 2/3 trial of AZD1222 (ChAdOx1 nCoV-19) in healthy adults. For TCRbeta chain sequencing, PBMC samples were collected from trial participants at day 0 and at day 28 after the second dose.

Specimen: peripheral blood, collected 28 days after the second AZD1222 dose. The sequence came from an adult who received the AZD1222 COVID-19 vaccine. Recombination linked TRBV21-1 to TRBJ2-5; the table's D call, TRBD2, has no DNA check behind it. TRBV21-1 is a pseudogene segment. The DNA sequence is TGTGCCAGCAGCAAAGACAGCGGAGAGACCCAGTACTTC. Its coded protein is CASSKDSGETQYF.